This T cell receptor (beta chain) was sequenced for a study of radiation and T cells in renal cell carcinoma. Regarding time point: blood 4 weeks post-SBRT, at nephrectomy. Described treatment: 15 Gy SBRT to primary tumor, nephrectomy 4 weeks later. Nephrectomy followed 15 Gy stereotactic body radiation by 4 weeks. The patient's renal cell carcinoma had clear cell pathology. Only in-frame clones appear in the TCRdb table, and some are missing; sequencing was by immunoSEQ multiplex PCR. The sample has roughly 90,000 clones; roughly 80% are singletons. For this clone: Its antigen is still unknown.

Overall study findings and caveats: From baseline, blood top tumor clonotypes peaked at 2 weeks post-radiation. Pretreatment tumor biopsies were lacking, so baseline clonotypes are unknown.

The CDR3 extends over 12 amino acids. V was cut by 6 bases and J by 4 bases, with 10 bases left in between. Germline V gene sequence: CDR1 MDHEN, CDR2 SYDVKM. The sequenced sample was blood, obtained from a patient whose treatment included radiotherapy and nephrectomy. This TCR was sampled from a man over 45 with renal cell carcinoma. This chain links TRBV28 with TRBJ2-7, with D possibly TRBD1 on 5 matching bases. This CDR3 reads CASSMTVYEQYF. The CDR3 DNA reads as TGTGCCAGCAGCATGACAGTTTACGAGCAGTACTTC.